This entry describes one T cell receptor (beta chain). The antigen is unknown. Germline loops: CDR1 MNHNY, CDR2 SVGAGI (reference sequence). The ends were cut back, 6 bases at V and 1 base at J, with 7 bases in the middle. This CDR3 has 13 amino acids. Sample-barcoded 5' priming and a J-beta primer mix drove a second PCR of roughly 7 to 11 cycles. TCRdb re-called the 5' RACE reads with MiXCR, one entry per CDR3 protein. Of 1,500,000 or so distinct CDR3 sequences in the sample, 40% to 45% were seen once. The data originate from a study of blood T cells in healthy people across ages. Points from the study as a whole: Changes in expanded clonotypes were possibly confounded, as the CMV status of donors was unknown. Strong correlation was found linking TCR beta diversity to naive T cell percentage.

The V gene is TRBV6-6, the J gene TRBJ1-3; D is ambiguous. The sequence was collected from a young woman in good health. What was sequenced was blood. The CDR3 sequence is CASRRRSGNTIYF. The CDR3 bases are TGTGCCAGCAGACGTAGATCTGGAAACACCATATATTTT.